The T cell receptor beta chain under discussion was sequenced for a study of blood T cell repertoires in COVID-19. Whole-study context: Sites across the United States, Italy and Spain contributed samples from acute and convalescent COVID-19. Sample material is recorded as cDNA or gDNA derived from T cells, B-cell-depleted T cells, or PBMCs.

Original data processing: Reference gene primer amplification gave estimated nucleated cell counts. Clones were read by immunoSEQ multiplex PCR, and TCRdb kept only the in-frame ones, dropping some. The V and J calls and clone size are taken from that table; D and trimming were inferred from the DNA. The data hold over 400,000 clones, with approximately 83% observed a single time. The J segment lost 0 bases and the V segment lost 4 bases, leaving 9 bases of the junction unmatched. The germline gives CDR1 SQVTM, CDR2 ANQGSEA. The CDR3 extends over 15 amino acids. In its sample, this clone was seen many times.

The rearrangement uses TRBV29-1 and TRBJ2-7, with TRBD2 matching 7 bases. Sequencing used peripheral blood. The sequence was obtained from a human donor in a cohort sampled during active COVID-19. The CDR3 is CSVVHRGGSSYEQYF. In nucleotides, the CDR3 is TGCAGCGTTGTACATAGGGGCGGGAGCTCCTACGAGCAGTACTTC.